Below are 10 T cell receptor beta chains sequenced from a single sample in a study of blood T cell repertoires in COVID-19. This table comes from immunoSEQ multiplex PCR, and its TCRdb copy is limited to in-frame clones, with some not included. This table has approximately 300,000 clones, roughly 87% appearing once. The specimen was PBMCs or T cells enriched from blood (not recorded which). These receptor sequences come from a young woman who had recovered from COVID-19.

The chain joins TRBV6-5 to TRBJ2-2, with 9 positions matching TRBD2. Germline V gene sequence: CDR1 MNHEY, CDR2 SVGAGI. Germline trimming cut 7 bases from V and 3 bases from J; bases unmatched to any gene: 6. The CDR3 contains 15 residues. CDR3 amino acids: CASTLSGSYTGELFF. Here the CDR3 DNA reads TGTGCCAGCACCCTTAGCGGGAGTTACACCGGGGAGCTGTTTTTT.

This clone was picked up a small number of times. V and J are TRBV4-1 and TRBJ2-1, with TRBD1 identical over 7 bases. The CDR3 extends over 16 amino acids. Germline V gene data show CDR1 as MGHRA and CDR2 as YSYEKL. The V segment lost 4 bases and the J segment 1 base; nucleotides outside the gene matches: 7. The CDR3 coding sequence is TGCGCCAGCAGCCCAGGGTCCAGGGGGTCCTACAATGAGCAGTTCTTC. It specifies CASSPGSRGSYNEQFF.

The V and J genes are TRBV2 and TRBJ1-6; no firm D call. CDR3 size: 13 residues. V was clipped by 7 bases and J by 7 bases, with 11 bases between them. Germline CDR1 SNHLY, CDR2 FYNNEI. The CDR3: CASIRRENSPLHF. In DNA form, the CDR3 reads TGTGCCAGCATCCGGCGGGAGAATTCACCCCTCCACTTT. Complete variable domain (other parts from reference TRBV2 and TRBJ1-6): EPEVTQTPSHQVTQMGQEVILRCVPISNHLYFYWYRQILGQKVEFLVSFYNNEISEKSEIFDDQFSVERPDGSNFTLKIRSTKLEDSAMYFCASIRRENSPLHFGNGTRLTVT.

This clone was counted once. The CDR3 here is CATSRESVLANEKLFF. In nucleotides, the CDR3 is TGTGCCACCAGCAGAGAATCGGTTTTGGCTAATGAAAAACTGTTTTTT. The chain recombines TRBV15 with TRBJ1-4; D remains unclear. The CDR3 runs 16 residues. Deletions cut 0 bases from V and 3 bases from J, with 11 bases between. Germline CDR1 LNHNV, CDR2 YYDKDF (reference sequence).

The chain combines TRBV29-1 with TRBJ1-1, with D hard to call. The CDR3 spans 13 residues. Looked up from germline, CDR1 is SQVTM and CDR2 is ANQGSEA. The V end was cut by 6 bases, the J end by 3 bases, with 14 bases between. The CDR3: CSVVRRGDTEAFF. The CDR3 DNA reads as TGCAGCGTCGTCCGGCGGGGTGACACTGAAGCTTTCTTT. Variable domain in full (rest from reference TRBV29-1 and TRBJ1-1): SAVISQKPSRDICQRGTSLTIQCQVDSQVTMMFWYRQQPGQSLTLIATANQGSEATYESGFVIDKFPISRPNLTFSTLTVSNMSPEDSSIYLCSVVRRGDTEAFFGQGTRLTVV.

V usage is TRBV18 and J usage is TRBJ1-1; 7 bases are a match to TRBD1. Germline V lookup: CDR1 KGHSH, CDR2 LQKENI. The CDR3 totals 14 residues. With 8 bases clipped from V and 5 bases from J, the junction kept 11 bases outside the gene matches. CDR3 residues: CASNQDRVGTEAFF. CDR3 DNA: TGTGCCAGCAACCAAGACAGGGTTGGGACTGAAGCTTTCTTT.

This sequence joins TRBV2 and TRBJ2-5; TRBD1 is a possible D gene (6 bases). This CDR3 is 14 amino acids long. V gave up 4 bases and J gave up 2 bases, with 11 bases separating them. CDR1 is SNHLY and CDR2 is FYNNEI in the germline V gene. In nucleotides, the CDR3 is TGTGCCAGCAGTGTTCGGACAGAGCAAGAGACCCAGTACTTC. This encodes CASSVRTEQETQYF.

The chain recombines TRBV5-1 with TRBJ1-5, with D perhaps TRBD1 (5 bases). The CDR3 has 14 residues. Germline V gene sequence: CDR1 SGHRS, CDR2 YFSETQ. V was pared by 3 bases and J by 7 bases, with 14 bases between. The CDR3, as DNA: TGCGCCAGCAGCTGGGGGGACTCTGACCAGCCCCAGCATTTT. Amino acids: CASSWGDSDQPQHF.

This rearrangement joins TRBV29-1 to TRBJ2-5; 8 positions match TRBD1. The J segment lost 10 bases and the V segment lost 5 bases, leaving 15 bases of the junction unmatched. This CDR3 region has 14 residues. CDR1 and CDR2 from the germline V gene are SQVTM and ANQGSEA. The CDR3 loop reads CSVTPGQDPGSQYF. The CDR3 nucleotides read TGCAGCGTTACCCCGGGACAGGACCCAGGGAGCCAGTACTTC.

The chain employs TRBV10-3 and TRBJ1-3, with D perhaps matching TRBD1 (6 bases). Germline V lookup: CDR1 ENHRY, CDR2 SYGVKD. The germline V and J ends were trimmed by 6 bases and 4 bases, with 25 bases remaining between them. CDR3 length equals 18 residues. The CDR3 loop is CAISALLGQTGPGNTIYF. The CDR3 bases are TGTGCCATCAGCGCACTCCTCGGACAGACCGGGCCGGGAAACACCATATATTTT.